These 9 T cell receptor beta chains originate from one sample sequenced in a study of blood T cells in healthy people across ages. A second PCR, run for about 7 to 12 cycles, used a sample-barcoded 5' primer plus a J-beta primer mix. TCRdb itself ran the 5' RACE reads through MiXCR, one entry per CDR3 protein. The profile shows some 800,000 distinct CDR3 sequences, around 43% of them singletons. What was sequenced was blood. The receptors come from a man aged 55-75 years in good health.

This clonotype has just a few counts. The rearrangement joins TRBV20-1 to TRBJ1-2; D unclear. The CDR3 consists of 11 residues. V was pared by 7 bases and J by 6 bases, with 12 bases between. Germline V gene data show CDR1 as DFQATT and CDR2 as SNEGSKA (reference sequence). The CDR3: CSGRSKNGYTF. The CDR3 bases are TGCAGTGGGAGATCAAAGAATGGCTACACCTTC.

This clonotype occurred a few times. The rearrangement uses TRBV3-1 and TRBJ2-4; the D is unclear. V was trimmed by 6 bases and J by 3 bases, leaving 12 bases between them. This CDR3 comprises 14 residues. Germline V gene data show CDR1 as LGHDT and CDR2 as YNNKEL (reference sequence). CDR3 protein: CASSPLSDKNIQYF. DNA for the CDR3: TGTGCCAGCAGTCCTCTCTCCGACAAAAACATTCAGTACTTC.

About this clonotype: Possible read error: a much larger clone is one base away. The CDR3 is CSTIPGQGNNEQYF. The CDR3 DNA reads as TGCAGTACCATTCCGGGACAGGGAAACAATGAGCAGTACTTC. The chain employs TRBV20-1 and TRBJ2-7, with 9 bases fitting TRBD1. The CDR3 consists of 14 residues. The V segment lost 8 bases and the J segment 7 bases; nucleotides outside the gene matches: 15. Germline V gene data show CDR1 as DFQATT and CDR2 as SNEGSKA (reference sequence).

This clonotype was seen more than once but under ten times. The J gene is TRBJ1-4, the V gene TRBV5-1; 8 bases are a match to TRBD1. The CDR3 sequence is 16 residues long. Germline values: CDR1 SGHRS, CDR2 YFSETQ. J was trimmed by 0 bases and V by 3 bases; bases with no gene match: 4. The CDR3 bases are TGCGCCAGCAGCTCGGGACAGGCTGCAACTAATGAAAAACTGTTTTTT. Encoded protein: CASSSGQAATNEKLFF.

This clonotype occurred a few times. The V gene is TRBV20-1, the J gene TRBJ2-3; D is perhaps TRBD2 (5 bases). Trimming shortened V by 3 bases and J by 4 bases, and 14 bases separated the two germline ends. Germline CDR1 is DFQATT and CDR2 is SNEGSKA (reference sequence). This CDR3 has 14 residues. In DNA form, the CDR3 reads TGCAGTGCTAGTACTAGTAGTCTGGCAGATACGCAGTATTTT. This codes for CSASTSSLADTQYF.

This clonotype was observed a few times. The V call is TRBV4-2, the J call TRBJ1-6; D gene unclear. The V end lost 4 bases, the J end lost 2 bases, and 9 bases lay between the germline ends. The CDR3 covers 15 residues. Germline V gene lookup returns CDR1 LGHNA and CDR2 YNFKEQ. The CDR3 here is CASSPGEAYNSPLHF. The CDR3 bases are TGTGCCAGCAGCCCCGGGGAGGCCTATAATTCACCCCTCCACTTT.

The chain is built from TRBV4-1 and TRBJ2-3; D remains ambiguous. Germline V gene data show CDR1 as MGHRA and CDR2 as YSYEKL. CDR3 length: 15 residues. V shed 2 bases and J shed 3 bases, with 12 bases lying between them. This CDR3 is CASSQSGYRTDTQYF. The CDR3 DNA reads TGCGCCAGCAGCCAAAGTGGGTATAGGACAGATACGCAGTATTTT.

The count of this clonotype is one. This chain's CDR3 is CASSVVADIIQYF. The CDR3 nucleotides read TGTGCCAGCAGCGTAGTGGCAGATATCATTCAGTACTTC. The chain recombines TRBV7-2 with TRBJ2-4; D not resolved. Between the trimmed V and J ends, which lost 5 bases and 9 bases, there was a span of 14 bases. CDR1 and CDR2 (germline): SGHTA, FQGNSA. The CDR3 has 13 amino acids.

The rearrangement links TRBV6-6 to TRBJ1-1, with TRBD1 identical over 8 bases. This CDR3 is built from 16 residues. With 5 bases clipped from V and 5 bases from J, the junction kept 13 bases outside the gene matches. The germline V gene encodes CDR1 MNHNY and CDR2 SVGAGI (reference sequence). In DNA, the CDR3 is TGTGCCAGCAGTACGGGACAGGCCCTAAGCGGGACTGAAGCTTTCTTT. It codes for CASSTGQALSGTEAFF.